This T cell receptor beta chain was observed in a study of blood T cells in healthy people across ages. Germline lookup yields CDR1 MNHEY and CDR2 SMNVEV (reference sequence). The CDR3 is made up of 15 amino acids. Trimming removed 3 bases at V and 6 bases at J, with 12 bases between. The second PCR ran roughly 6 to 11 cycles with a sample-barcoded 5' primer and J-beta primers. One entry per CDR3 protein, called by TCRdb with MiXCR from the 5' RACE reads. The sample has approximately 1,100,000 distinct CDR3 sequences, more than 40% seen once; the top ten hold approximately 17%. In this sample, this clonotype turned up once.

Sequencing was done on a sample of blood. The source of this sequence is a woman aged 55 to 70 in good health. The chain couples TRBV27 to TRBJ1-6; tentatively, D is TRBD1 (5 bases). Here the CDR3 reads CASSLSETVNSPLHF. The CDR3 DNA sequence: TGTGCCAGCAGTTTGTCCGAGACAGTTAATTCACCCCTCCACTTT.